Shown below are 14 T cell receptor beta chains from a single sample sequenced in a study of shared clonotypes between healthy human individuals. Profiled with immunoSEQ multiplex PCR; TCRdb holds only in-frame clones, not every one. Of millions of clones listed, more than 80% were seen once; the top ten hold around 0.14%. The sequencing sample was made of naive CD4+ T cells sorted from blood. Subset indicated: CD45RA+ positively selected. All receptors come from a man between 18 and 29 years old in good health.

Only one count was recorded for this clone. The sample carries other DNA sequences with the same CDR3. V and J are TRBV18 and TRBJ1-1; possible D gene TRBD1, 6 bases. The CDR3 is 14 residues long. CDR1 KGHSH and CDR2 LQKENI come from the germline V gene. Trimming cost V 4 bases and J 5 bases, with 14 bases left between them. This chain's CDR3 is CASSLTGMGTEAFF. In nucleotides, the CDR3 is TGTGCCAGCTCACTTACAGGGATGGGAACTGAAGCTTTCTTT.

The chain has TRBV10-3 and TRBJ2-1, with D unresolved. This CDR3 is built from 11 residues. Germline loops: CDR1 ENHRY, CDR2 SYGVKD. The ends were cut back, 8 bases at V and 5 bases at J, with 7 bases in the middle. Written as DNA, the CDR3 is TGTGCCATCTCCCCGAACAATGAGCAGTTCTTC. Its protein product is CAISPNNEQFF.

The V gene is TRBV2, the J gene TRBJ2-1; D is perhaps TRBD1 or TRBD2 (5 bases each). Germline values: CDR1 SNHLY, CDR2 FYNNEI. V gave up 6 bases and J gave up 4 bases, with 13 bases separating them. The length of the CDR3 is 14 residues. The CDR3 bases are TGTGCCAGCAGCTCGGGACCAACATACAATGAGCAGTTCTTC. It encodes CASSSGPTYNEQFF. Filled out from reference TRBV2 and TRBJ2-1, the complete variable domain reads EPEVTQTPSHQVTQMGQEVILRCVPISNHLYFYWYRQILGQKVEFLVSFYNNEISEKSEIFDDQFSVERPDGSNFTLKIRSTKLEDSAMYFCASSSGPTYNEQFFGPGTRLTVL.

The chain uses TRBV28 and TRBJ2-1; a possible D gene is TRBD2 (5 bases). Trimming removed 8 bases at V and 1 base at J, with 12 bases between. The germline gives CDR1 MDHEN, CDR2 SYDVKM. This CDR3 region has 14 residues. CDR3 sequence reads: CASEGNPSYNEQFF. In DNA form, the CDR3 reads TGTGCCAGCGAGGGAAATCCATCCTACAATGAGCAGTTCTTC.

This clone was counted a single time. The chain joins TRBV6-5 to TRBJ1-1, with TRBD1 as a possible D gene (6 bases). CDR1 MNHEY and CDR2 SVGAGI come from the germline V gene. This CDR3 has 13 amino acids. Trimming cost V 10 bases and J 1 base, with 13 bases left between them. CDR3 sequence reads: CAISRGENTEAFF. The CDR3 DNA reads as TGTGCCATCTCTAGGGGGGAGAACACTGAAGCTTTCTTT.

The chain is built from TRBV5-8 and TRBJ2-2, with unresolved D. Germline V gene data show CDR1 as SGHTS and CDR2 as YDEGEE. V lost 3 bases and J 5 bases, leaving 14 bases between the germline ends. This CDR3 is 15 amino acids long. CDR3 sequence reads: CASSSRVSVTGELFF. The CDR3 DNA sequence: TGTGCCAGCAGCTCTCGGGTTTCGGTAACCGGGGAGCTGTTTTTT. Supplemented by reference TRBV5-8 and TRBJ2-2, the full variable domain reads EAGVTQSPTHLIKTRGQQATLRCSPISGHTSVYWYQQALGLGLQFLLWYDEGEERNRGNFPPRFSGRQFPNYSSELNVNALELEDSALYLCASSSRVSVTGELFFGEGSRLTVL.

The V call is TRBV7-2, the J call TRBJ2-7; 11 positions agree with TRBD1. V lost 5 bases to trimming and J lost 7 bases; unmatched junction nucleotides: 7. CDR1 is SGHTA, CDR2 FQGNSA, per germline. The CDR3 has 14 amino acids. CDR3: CASSPIGTGGEQYF. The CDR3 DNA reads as TGTGCCAGCAGCCCAATAGGGACAGGGGGAGAGCAGTACTTC.

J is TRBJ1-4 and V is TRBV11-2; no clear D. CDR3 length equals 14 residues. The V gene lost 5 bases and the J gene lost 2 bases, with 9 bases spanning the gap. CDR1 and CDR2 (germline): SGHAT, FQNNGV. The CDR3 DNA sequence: TGTGCCAGCAGCCCGCAGGTGACTAATGAAAAACTGTTTTTT. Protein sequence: CASSPQVTNEKLFF.

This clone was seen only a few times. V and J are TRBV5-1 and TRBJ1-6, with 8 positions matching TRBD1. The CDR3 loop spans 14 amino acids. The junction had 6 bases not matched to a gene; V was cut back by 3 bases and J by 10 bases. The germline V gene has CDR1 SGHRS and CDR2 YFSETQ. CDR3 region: CASSSTGVNSPLHF. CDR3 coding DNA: TGCGCCAGCAGCTCGACAGGGGTAAACTCACCCCTCCACTTT.

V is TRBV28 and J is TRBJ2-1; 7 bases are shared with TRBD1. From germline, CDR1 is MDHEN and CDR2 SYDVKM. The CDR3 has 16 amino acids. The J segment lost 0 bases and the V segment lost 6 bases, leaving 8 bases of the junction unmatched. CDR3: CASSHRGRSSYNEQFF. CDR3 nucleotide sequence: TGTGCCAGCAGCCACAGGGGTCGAAGCTCCTACAATGAGCAGTTCTTC. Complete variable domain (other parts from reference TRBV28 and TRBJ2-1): DVKVTQSSRYLVKRTGEKVFLECVQDMDHENMFWYRQDPGLGLRLIYFSYDVKMKEKGDIPEGYSVSREKKERFSLILESASTNQTSMYLCASSHRGRSSYNEQFFGPGTRLTVL.

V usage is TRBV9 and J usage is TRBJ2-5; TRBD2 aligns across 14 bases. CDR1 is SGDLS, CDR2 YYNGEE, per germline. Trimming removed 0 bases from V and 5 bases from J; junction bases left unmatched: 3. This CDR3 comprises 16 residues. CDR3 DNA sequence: TGTGCCAGCAGCGTAGTGGGACTAGCGGGGGTTGAGACCCAGTACTTC. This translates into CASSVVGLAGVETQYF.

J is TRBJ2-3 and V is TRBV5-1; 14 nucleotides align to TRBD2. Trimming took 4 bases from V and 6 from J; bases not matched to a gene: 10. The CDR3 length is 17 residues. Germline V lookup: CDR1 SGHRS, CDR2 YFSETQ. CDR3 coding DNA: TGCGCCAGCAGCAAAGGACTAGCGGGAGGTGTACCGGATACGCAGTATTTT. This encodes CASSKGLAGGVPDTQYF. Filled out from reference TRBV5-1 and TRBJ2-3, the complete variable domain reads KAGVTQTPRYLIKTRGQQVTLSCSPISGHRSVSWYQQTPGQGLQFLFEYFSETQRNKGNFPGRFSGRQFSNSRSEMNVSTLELGDSALYLCASSKGLAGGVPDTQYFGPGTRLTVL.

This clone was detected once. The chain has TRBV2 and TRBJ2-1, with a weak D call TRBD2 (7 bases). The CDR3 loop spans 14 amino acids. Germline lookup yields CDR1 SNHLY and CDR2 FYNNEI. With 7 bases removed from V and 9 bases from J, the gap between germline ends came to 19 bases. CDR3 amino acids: CASMAARGPGEQFF. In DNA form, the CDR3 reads TGTGCCAGCATGGCGGCGCGGGGGCCCGGTGAGCAGTTCTTC.

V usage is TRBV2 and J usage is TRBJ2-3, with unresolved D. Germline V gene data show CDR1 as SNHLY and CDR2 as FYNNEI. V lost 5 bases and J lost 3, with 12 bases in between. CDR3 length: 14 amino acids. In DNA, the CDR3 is TGTGCCAGCAGTCTAGTGGGTATTACAGATACGCAGTATTTT. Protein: CASSLVGITDTQYF.